The present entry profiles one TCR beta chain with its context. This CDR3 has 12 residues. Between the trimmed V and J ends, which lost 8 bases and 7 bases, there was a span of 14 bases. Germline V gene data show CDR1 as SGHTA and CDR2 as FQGNSA. The data were obtained in a study of CD4+ T cells in melanoma. Produced via immunoSEQ multiplex PCR; TCRdb's table is partial and in-frame only. The sample has fewer than 150,000 clones; over 90% are singletons. This TCR came from a human donor with melanoma. The V gene is TRBV7-2, the J gene TRBJ1-1; no definite D call. For the CDR3, the DNA is TGTGCCAGCCCCTTAACAACCGGTGAAGCTTTCTTT. Translating it yields CASPLTTGEAFF.